Reported below is one TCR beta chain. Its antigen is not known. From germline, CDR1 is SGHTA and CDR2 FQGNSA. CDR3 length: 17 amino acids. V gave up 2 bases and J gave up 7 bases, with 20 bases separating them. The data were produced by immunoSEQ multiplex PCR, yet TCRdb's version contains in-frame clones alone and is incomplete. The table records some 70,000 clones, 91% of them present only once. These data belong to a study of OX40 agonist ivuxolimab in advanced cancers. At the level of the study: At 0.01 to 10 mg/kg, ivuxolimab was administered intravenously to patients every 2 weeks. General study points: CD8+ T cells showed, on average, more clonal expansion than CD4+ cells.

The sample consisted of CD4+ or CD8+ T cells sorted from blood, taken in a trial of the OX40 agonist ivuxolimab. The source is an adult with an advanced solid tumor such as melanoma, head and neck, liver or kidney cancer. The V and J genes are TRBV7-2 and TRBJ1-4; D is unresolved. The CDR3, as DNA: TGTGCCAGCAGCTTAACAAAAAACAGAGGCAGGAGTGAAAAACTGTTTTTT. Protein: CASSLTKNRGRSEKLFF.